This entry describes one T cell receptor beta chain. It has no known antigen specificity. No per-base quality is available; no much larger clone lies one base away. The data are from a study of blood T cell repertoires in COVID-19 (dated by TCRdb to about 2020). Notes on the research overall: Collaborator samples came from the United States, Italy and Spain and covered acute and convalescent phases of COVID-19. Deeply sampled blood TCRbeta repertoires from subjects exposed to, actively infected with, or recovered from COVID-19 were included in the dataset. Sample metadata almost always included a de-identified subject ID, COVID-19 status, age in years and sex. The material from the prospective study consisted of cDNA or gDNA derived from T cells, B-cell-depleted T cells, or PBMCs. The repertoires were released in a freely available public database intended as a resource for research on the immune response to SARS-CoV-2. Where HLA class I and class II types were available, the types were taken from metadata supplied by the sample provider, not from assay-based typing. Samples came from the ongoing ImmuneRACE study (first 160 participants) plus 1,254 subjects from 6 global collaborators. General study outcomes and caveats: Clinical and demographic metadata were provided uncurated, with the amount varying by source and participant.

Whole blood was collected in K2EDTA tubes by collaborating institutions according to the institutions' own protocols. Collaborator samples were shipped for TCRbeta analysis as frozen whole blood, isolated PBMCs, or DNA extracted from either sample type. Per the germline V gene, SGHRS is the CDR1 and YFSETQ is the CDR2. From the cysteine up to the phenylalanine, the CDR3 has a length of 15 residues. Only the CDR3 DNA stays, 45 bases, in frame from base 1. Trimming removed 4 bases from V and 7 bases from J; the gene matches leave 9 bases unexplained. The immunoSEQ Assay, a bias-controlled multiplex PCR, was used to amplify TCRbeta CDR3 regions from genomic DNA. As for the authors' bioinformatics: The number of nucleated cells in each sample was estimated by amplification of reference gene primers within the assay. To quantify the absolute abundance of each unique TCRbeta CDR3 rearrangement, sequence reads were collapsed and filtered. For each sample, productive Simpson clonality was calculated as the square root of Simpson's diversity index over productive rearrangements. TCRdb obtained this table from immuneACCESS and retained in-frame rearrangements with V and J assigned. These tables miss some clones; where compared with another copy, unresolved V genes account for less than half of the shortfall, and the remainder is unexplained. V and J calls and clone size follow that table, whereas D and trimming were derived from the DNA. The sample table holds 400,000 to 500,000 clones, of which approximately 90% were seen once. The top ten constitute roughly 1.4% of the sample.

The sequence was obtained from a woman aged 30 to 39 with active or convalescent COVID-19. The sample comprised peripheral blood. The chain is made from TRBV5-1 and TRBJ2-4; 9 central nucleotides agree with TRBD2. CDR3 sequence: CASSIAGAIENIQYF. The nucleotides read TGCGCCAGCAGCATAGCGGGGGCCATTGAGAACATTCAGTACTTC.